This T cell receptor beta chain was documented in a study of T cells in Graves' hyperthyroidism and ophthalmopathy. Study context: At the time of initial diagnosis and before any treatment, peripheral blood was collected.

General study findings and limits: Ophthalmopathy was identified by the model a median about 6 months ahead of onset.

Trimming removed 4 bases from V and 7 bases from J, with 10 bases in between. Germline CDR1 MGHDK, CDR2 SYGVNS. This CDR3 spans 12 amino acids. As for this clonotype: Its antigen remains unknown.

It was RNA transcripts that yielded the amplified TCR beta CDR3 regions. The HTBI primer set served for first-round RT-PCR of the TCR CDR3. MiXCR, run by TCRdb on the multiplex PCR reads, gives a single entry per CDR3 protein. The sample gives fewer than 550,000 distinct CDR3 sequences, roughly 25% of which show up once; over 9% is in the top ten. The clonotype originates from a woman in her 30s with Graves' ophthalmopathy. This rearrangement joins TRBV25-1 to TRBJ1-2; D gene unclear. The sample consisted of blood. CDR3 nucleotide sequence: TGTGCCAGCAGTGCCCCCGGCGGTGGCTACACCTTC. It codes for CASSAPGGGYTF.